The text below deals with one T cell receptor beta chain. Sequence at one end of the junction differs from germline and may be a read error. These data originate in a study of tumor and adjacent non-tumor tissue in lung cancer. Study in general: On average, productive TCRbeta reads reached about 4 million per sample.

Three rounds of nested PCR, following a modified ARM-PCR protocol, produced the TCRbeta library. TCRdb recomputed calls from the multiplex PCR reads with MiXCR, one row per CDR3 protein. Counted here are tens of thousands of distinct CDR3 sequences, about 77% occurring once; the ten biggest clones make up under 45%. The template was RNA from unsorted bulk tissue. More than 3 cm separated this lung sample from the edge of the tumor. This CDR3 spans 15 amino acids. Per germline, CDR1 WNHNN and CDR2 SYGVQD (reference sequence). The V call is TRBV10-1, the J call TRBJ2-7; 8 bases match TRBD1. What was sequenced was distant non-tumor lung tissue. This TCR was sampled from a man between 60 and 75 years old with non-small cell lung cancer. The CDR3 bases are TGCGCCAGGAGTGATACAGGACAGGGTTTCTACGAGCAGTACTTC. It is translated as CARSDTGQGFYEQYF.